The 14 T cell receptor beta chains presented below share a single source sample, sequenced in a study of vaccination effects on CD4 cells after COVID-19. These receptors have no known antigen. Clones were sequenced by immunoSEQ multiplex PCR, and TCRdb holds only the in-frame ones, with some missing. The table records 50,000 or so clones, nearly 80% of them present only once. Prior to sequencing, the ViraFEST assay stimulated PBMC with viral peptide pools, which expanded the antigen-specific CD4+ T cells. Isolation of CD4+ T cells took place after about 10 days of culture. All vaccine recipients tested negative for nucleocapsid antibodies and had never contracted SARS-CoV-2 infection. The input for sequencing was CD4+ T cells from PBMCs cultured with HCoV-OC43 spike peptides, taken before COVID-19 vaccination. Subset meaning: HCoV-OC43 spike overlapping peptide pool stimulation. The source is a human donor who received a COVID-19 vaccine.

The chain has TRBV10-3 and TRBJ2-2; 9 nucleotides agree with TRBD1. The CDR3 totals 15 residues. Germline CDR1 reads ENHRY; CDR2 reads SYGVKD. The junction had 7 bases not matched to a gene; V was cut back by 5 bases and J by 6 bases. Here the CDR3 DNA reads TGTGCCATCAGTCCGGGACAGGGTTTATCCGGGGAGCTGTTTTTT. Protein: CAISPGQGLSGELFF.

The J gene is TRBJ2-5, the V gene TRBV4-2; 8 nucleotides align to TRBD2. This CDR3 has 17 residues. Germline CDR1 and CDR2: LGHNA and YNFKEQ. With 0 bases clipped from V and 2 bases from J, the junction kept 8 bases outside the gene matches. Here the CDR3 reads CASSQDLVAGWQETQYF. CDR3 sequence (DNA): TGTGCCAGCAGCCAAGATCTGGTAGCGGGGTGGCAAGAGACCCAGTACTTC.

The chain employs TRBV7-8 and TRBJ2-3, with a weak D call TRBD2 (5 bases). The CDR3 has 16 residues. The V end was cut by 5 bases, the J end by 5 bases, with 20 bases between. Germline values: CDR1 SGHVS, CDR2 FQNEAQ. The CDR3 region is CASSARTARALDTQYF. The CDR3 coding sequence is TGTGCCAGCAGCGCAAGGACTGCCCGGGCCTTAGATACGCAGTATTTT.

This clone was counted between two and nine times. Here the CDR3 reads CASSTAVRGYTF. The CDR3, as DNA: TGTGCCAGCAGTACGGCCGTGAGGGGCTACACCTTC. V gene TRBV28 combines with J gene TRBJ1-2; D not certain. V lost 5 bases and J 8 bases, leaving 12 bases between the germline ends. Per the germline V gene, CDR1 is MDHEN and CDR2 is SYDVKM. This CDR3 has 12 residues.

This chain joins TRBV6-5 and TRBJ2-1, with 7 bases lining up with TRBD2. The CDR3 sequence is 12 residues long. V shed 8 bases, J shed 6 bases, and the junction held 4 bases outside the gene matches. Germline CDR1 is MNHEY and CDR2 is SVGAGI. This CDR3 is CASSGTTNEQFF. CDR3 coding DNA: TGTGCCAGCTCCGGGACTACCAATGAGCAGTTCTTC.

The rearrangement uses TRBV12-5 and TRBJ2-5, with 8 bases matching TRBD1. Germline loops: CDR1 LGHNT, CDR2 FRNRAP. V was pared by 7 bases and J by 5 bases, with 9 bases of the junction left unmatched. The CDR3 is made up of 14 amino acids. In DNA, the CDR3 is TGTGCTAGTGCCGGACAGGGTCTGAAGGAGACCCAGTACTTC. It yields the protein CASAGQGLKETQYF.

This sequence joins TRBV5-4 and TRBJ2-1; 13 bases map to TRBD2. Per the germline V gene, CDR1 is SGHNT and CDR2 is YYREEE (reference sequence). Unmatched junction bases numbered 2, after V lost 4 bases and J lost 1 base. The CDR3 length is 16 residues. The CDR3 DNA follows: TGTGCCAGCAGCCCGACTAGCGGGGGGTCCTACAATGAGCAGTTCTTC. Its protein product is CASSPTSGGSYNEQFF. The full variable domain, its missing parts supplied by reference TRBV5-4 and TRBJ2-1, is ETGVTQSPTHLIKTRGQQVTLRCSSQSGHNTVSWYQQALGQGPQFIFQYYREEENGRGNFPPRFSGLQFPNYSSELNVNALELDDSALYLCASSPTSGGSYNEQFFGPGTRLTVL.

The chain joins TRBV28 to TRBJ1-5, with 9 bases fitting TRBD1. Germline V gives CDR1 MDHEN, CDR2 SYDVKM. V lost 8 bases to trimming and J lost 2 bases; unmatched junction nucleotides: 16. The CDR3 has 18 amino acids. This CDR3 is CASCPPGQGFIGNQPQHF. In nucleotides, the CDR3 is TGTGCCAGCTGTCCTCCGGGACAGGGATTCATTGGCAATCAGCCCCAGCATTTT.

The rearrangement links TRBV7-2 to TRBJ2-5, with 7 nucleotides matching TRBD1. Germline CDR1 reads SGHTA; CDR2 reads FQGNSA. CDR3 size: 14 residues. V was clipped by 5 bases and J by 5 bases; unmatched bases: 8. The CDR3 DNA follows: TGTGCCAGCAGCACACGACAGGGTGGGGAGACCCAGTACTTC. Its translation is CASSTRQGGETQYF. The variable domain in full, with the rest retrieved from reference TRBV7-2 and TRBJ2-5, is GAGVSQSPSNKVTEKGKDVELRCDPISGHTALYWYRQSLGQGLEFLIYFQGNSAPDKSGLPSDRFSAERTGGSVSTLTIQRTQQEDSAVYLCASSTRQGGETQYFGPGTRLLVL.

The chain is built from TRBV12-3 or TRBV12-4 and TRBJ2-2, with D unresolved. This CDR3 contains 13 residues. Trimming took off 6 bases at V and 6 bases at J, with 11 bases between the two ends. This chain's CDR3 is CASSKTPAGELFF. The CDR3 DNA reads TGTGCCAGCAGCAAGACCCCCGCCGGGGAGCTGTTTTTT.

The genes are TRBV7-2 and TRBJ1-1; D is undetermined. V was cut by 3 bases and J by 2 bases, with 4 bases left in between. CDR1 is SGHTA, CDR2 FQGNSA, per germline. The CDR3 runs 12 residues. As DNA, the CDR3 is TGTGCCAGCAGCTTCAGTAACACTGAAGCTTTCTTT. The encoded protein is CASSFSNTEAFF.

This clone was observed a few times. This specimen includes other DNA sequences encoding the same CDR3. The chain has TRBV9 and TRBJ1-2; D gene unclear. Deletions cut 0 bases from V and 2 bases from J, with 8 bases between. The CDR3 is 14 residues long. The germline V gene has CDR1 SGDLS and CDR2 YYNGEE. The CDR3 region is CASSVEEGNYGYTF. The CDR3 DNA follows: TGTGCCAGCAGCGTAGAAGAAGGGAACTATGGCTACACCTTC.

The rearrangement links TRBV5-6 to TRBJ2-3, with TRBD2 matching over 11 bases. The ends lost 7 bases at V and 2 bases at J; junction bases unmatched: 6. This CDR3 has 15 residues. In germline, CDR1 is SGHDT, CDR2 YYEEEE. In DNA, the CDR3 is TGTGCCAGCCTAAGACTAGCGGGGACCACAGATACGCAGTATTTT. Translation gives CASLRLAGTTDTQYF.

This rearrangement joins TRBV7-9 to TRBJ2-7; a weak D match, TRBD2 (6 bases). V dropped 6 bases and J dropped 4 bases, with 16 bases sitting between them. The CDR3 totals 14 residues. The V gene's germline CDR1 is SEHNR and CDR2 FQNEAQ (reference sequence). The CDR3 bases are TGTGCCAGCAGTCGGACCGCCGGGGGATACGAGCAGTACGTC. Its translation: CASSRTAGGYEQYV.